This TCR beta chain was observed in a study of T cell repertoires in cytomegalovirus infection. The ends were cut back, 8 bases at V and 5 bases at J, with 19 bases in the middle. The CDR3 spans 14 residues. The germline gives CDR1 SGDLS, CDR2 YYNGEE. Notes on this clonotype: Its antigen is currently unknown.

TCRdb reprocessed the reads with MiXCR, giving one entry per CDR3 protein. The profile shows 650,000 to 900,000 distinct CDR3 sequences, 32% of them singletons. The rearrangement links TRBV9 to TRBJ1-1; no reliable D call. Material: cultured CD8+ T cells from PBMCs, obtained from culture after CMV antigen stimulation. This sequence originates from a human donor in good health (CMV status not recorded). Some clones in this sample may be carry-over from other donors' samples. In nucleotides, the CDR3 is TGTGCCAGTGGGGAGGGCCGAACGAATACTGAAGCTTTCTTT. This encodes CASGEGRTNTEAFF.